This T cell receptor beta chain derives from a study of T cell changes during pregnancy in multiple sclerosis. Germline CDR1 reads MNHEY; CDR2 reads SMNVEV (reference sequence). The V end was cut by 6 bases, the J end by 0 bases, with 9 bases between. The CDR3 covers 13 residues. This table comes from immunoSEQ multiplex PCR, and its TCRdb copy is limited to in-frame clones, with some not included. The repertoire holds approximately 60,000 clones, with 93% as singletons. This clone was counted once. The source material was CD4+ T cells from peripheral blood mononuclear cells, sampled before pregnancy. This chain uses TRBV27 with TRBJ2-7, with D perhaps TRBD1 (6 bases). The receptor comes from a female donor with multiple sclerosis, enrolled in a pregnancy study. The CDR3 is CASRNRVSYEQYF. DNA for the CDR3: TGTGCCAGCAGGAACAGGGTCTCCTACGAGCAGTACTTC.